This is a list of T cell receptor beta chains from one sample in a study of glioma-infiltrating T cells. TCRdb recomputed calls from the multiplex PCR reads with MiXCR, one row per CDR3 protein. The sample carries approximately 93,000 distinct CDR3 sequences, approximately 42% recorded once. The material sequenced was glioma tissue, nonneoplastic brain tissue, or PBMCs (not recorded which). Receptors originate from a human donor with low-grade glioma or glioblastoma, undergoing nonglioma brain surgery, or in good health (not recorded which). Both conserved end residues are part of each CDR3. The D gene is left open where the match is weak. Not every row has a clone size; where given, it reads once, few, many or a size class.

v_gene: TRBV6-4
abundance: NA
j_gene: TRBJ2-6
d_gene: NA
CDR3aa: CASSAQISGANVLTF
CDR3nt: TGTGCCAGCAGTGCCCAAATCTCTGGGGCCAACGTCCTGACTTTC

v_gene: TRBV6-1
abundance: NA
j_gene: TRBJ2-5
d_gene: TRBD2
CDR3aa: CASRTRGTSGVQETQYF
CDR3nt: TGTGCCAGCAGAACCCGCGGGACTAGCGGGGTCCAAGAGACCCAGTACTTC

v_gene: TRBV6-5
abundance: many
j_gene: TRBJ1-2
d_gene: TRBD1
CDR3aa: CASSYETGGRGYTF
CDR3nt: TGTGCCAGCAGTTACGAGACAGGGGGACGTGGCTACACCTTC

v_gene: TRBV30
abundance: few
j_gene: TRBJ1-3
d_gene: NA
CDR3aa: CASQRFSGNTIYF
CDR3nt: TGTGCCTCACAAAGGTTCTCTGGAAACACCATATATTTT

v_gene: TRBV14
abundance: many
j_gene: TRBJ2-1
d_gene: NA
CDR3aa: CASSQDRLLNEQFF
CDR3nt: TGTGCCAGCAGCCAAGATCGCCTCCTAAATGAGCAGTTCTTC

v_gene: TRBV12-3/TRBV12-4
abundance: many
j_gene: TRBJ1-2
d_gene: NA
CDR3aa: CASSLDGEGGYTF
CDR3nt: TGTGCCAGCAGTTTAGACGGTGAAGGCGGCTACACCTTC

v_gene: TRBV11-2
abundance: many
j_gene: TRBJ2-5
d_gene: TRBD2
CDR3aa: CASSFTSGAGVGTQYF
CDR3nt: TGTGCCAGCAGCTTCACTAGCGGGGCGGGCGTTGGGACCCAGTACTTC

v_gene: TRBV5-1
abundance: NA
j_gene: TRBJ2-2
d_gene: NA
CDR3aa: CASSPGGVHTWELFF
CDR3nt: TGCGCCAGCAGCCCTGGCGGGGTGCACACCTGGGAGCTGTTTTTT

v_gene: TRBV7-8
abundance: many
j_gene: TRBJ1-2
d_gene: NA
CDR3aa: CASSLAGQTYGYTF
CDR3nt: TGTGCCAGCAGCTTAGCGGGGCAGACTTATGGCTACACCTTC

v_gene: TRBV6-1
abundance: many
j_gene: TRBJ1-6
d_gene: NA
CDR3aa: CASQVQGSPLHF
CDR3nt: TGTGCCAGCCAAGTCCAGGGCTCACCCCTCCACTTT

v_gene: TRBV29-1
abundance: NA
j_gene: TRBJ2-1
d_gene: NA
CDR3aa: CSVEGGRGYGYNGQFF
CDR3nt: TGCAGCGTTGAAGGGGGTCGGGGATACGGATACAATGGGCAGTTCTTC

v_gene: TRBV28
abundance: many
j_gene: TRBJ2-5
d_gene: TRBD1
CDR3aa: CASSPGGGETQYF
CDR3nt: TGTGCCAGCAGTCCAGGGGGTGGGGAGACCCAGTACTTC

v_gene: TRBV6-1
abundance: many
j_gene: TRBJ2-3
d_gene: NA
CDR3aa: CASSEAGRSTDTQYF
CDR3nt: TGTGCCAGCAGTGAAGCAGGGAGGAGCACAGATACGCAGTATTTT

v_gene: TRBV20-1
abundance: NA
j_gene: TRBJ2-3
d_gene: NA
CDR3aa: CSARAPGNQLQYF
CDR3nt: TGCAGTGCTAGAGCCCCAGGGAATCAGCTCCAGTATTTT

v_gene: TRBV6-2/TRBV6-3
abundance: many
j_gene: TRBJ1-1
d_gene: NA
CDR3aa: CASRETPIKKNTEAFF
CDR3nt: TGTGCCAGCAGGGAGACCCCCATTAAGAAAAACACTGAAGCTTTCTTT

v_gene: TRBV20-1
abundance: once
j_gene: TRBJ1-5
d_gene: TRBD1
CDR3aa: CSARASPGGKNQPQHF
CDR3nt: TGCAGTGCTAGGGCTTCCCCAGGGGGCAAGAATCAGCCCCAGCATTTT

v_gene: TRBV28
abundance: NA
j_gene: TRBJ2-1
d_gene: TRBD2
CDR3aa: CASSRTYSGYNEQFF
CDR3nt: TGTGCCAGCAGTCGGACTTATAGCGGGTACAATGAGCAGTTCTTC

v_gene: TRBV18
abundance: many
j_gene: TRBJ2-1
d_gene: NA
CDR3aa: CASSPVAGGTYNEQFF
CDR3nt: TGTGCCAGCTCACCCGTGGCTGGGGGGACCTACAATGAGCAGTTCTTC

v_gene: TRBV6-4
abundance: NA
j_gene: TRBJ2-1
d_gene: TRBD2
CDR3aa: CARPIPSGRANEQFF
CDR3nt: TGTGCCAGGCCCATACCTAGCGGGAGGGCCAATGAGCAGTTCTTC

v_gene: TRBV4-3
abundance: many
j_gene: TRBJ2-1
d_gene: NA
CDR3aa: CASASSERKNEQFF
CDR3nt: TGCGCCAGCGCTAGTAGCGAGAGAAAAAATGAGCAGTTCTTC

v_gene: TRBV6-5
abundance: NA
j_gene: TRBJ1-5
d_gene: NA
CDR3aa: CASSYGLGEVQPQHF
CDR3nt: TGTGCCAGCAGTTACGGGCTCGGGGAGGTTCAGCCCCAGCATTTT

v_gene: TRBV5-1
abundance: many
j_gene: TRBJ1-5
d_gene: TRBD1
CDR3aa: CASSLDGQGASQPQHF
CDR3nt: TGCGCCAGCAGCTTGGACGGACAGGGGGCAAGTCAGCCCCAGCATTTT

v_gene: TRBV28
abundance: many
j_gene: TRBJ2-5
d_gene: TRBD2
CDR3aa: CTSSFPRLAGETQYF
CDR3nt: TGTACCAGCAGTTTTCCCAGACTAGCGGGAGAGACCCAGTACTTC

v_gene: TRBV24-1
abundance: NA
j_gene: TRBJ2-5
d_gene: NA
CDR3aa: CASSPSAGTGLAKKETQYF
CDR3nt: TGTGCCAGCAGCCCCTCGGCGGGCACGGGGCTAGCTAAGAAAGAGACCCAGTACTTC

v_gene: TRBV2
abundance: many
j_gene: TRBJ1-1
d_gene: NA
CDR3aa: CASSAVRLNTEAFF
CDR3nt: TGTGCCAGCAGTGCGGTAAGGCTTAACACTGAAGCTTTCTTT

v_gene: TRBV20-1
abundance: many
j_gene: TRBJ2-7
d_gene: TRBD2
CDR3aa: CSATRFGGGEQYF
CDR3nt: TGCAGTGCCACGCGGTTTGGGGGAGGGGAGCAGTACTTC

v_gene: TRBV29-1
abundance: NA
j_gene: TRBJ1-1
d_gene: NA
CDR3aa: CSVVENTEAFF
CDR3nt: TGCAGCGTTGTGGAGAACACTGAAGCTTTCTTT

v_gene: TRBV7-3
abundance: many
j_gene: TRBJ2-3
d_gene: NA
CDR3aa: CASSNDRTDTQYF
CDR3nt: TGTGCCAGCAGTAACGATCGGACAGATACGCAGTATTTT

v_gene: TRBV7-9
abundance: NA
j_gene: TRBJ2-1
d_gene: NA
CDR3aa: CASSADSTSNEQFF
CDR3nt: TGTGCCAGCAGCGCGGACTCAACTAGCAATGAGCAGTTCTTC

v_gene: TRBV18
abundance: few
j_gene: TRBJ2-3
d_gene: TRBD1
CDR3aa: CASPGQAHTDTQYF
CDR3nt: TGTGCCAGTCCGGGACAGGCTCACACAGATACGCAGTATTTT

v_gene: TRBV4-2
abundance: NA
j_gene: TRBJ2-3
d_gene: NA
CDR3aa: CASSPERPRAQYF
CDR3nt: TGTGCCAGCAGCCCCGAACGTCCACGGGCGCAGTATTTT

v_gene: TRBV5-1
abundance: many
j_gene: TRBJ2-1
d_gene: TRBD2
CDR3aa: CASSSETSGGAKFF
CDR3nt: TGCGCCAGCAGCTCCGAGACTAGCGGGGGGGCCAAGTTCTTC

v_gene: TRBV10-3
abundance: NA
j_gene: TRBJ2-7
d_gene: NA
CDR3aa: CAISATDNQGVNNEKYF
CDR3nt: TGTGCCATCAGTGCTACTGATAATCAGGGAGTTAACAATGAGAAGTACTTC

v_gene: TRBV20-1
abundance: NA
j_gene: TRBJ1-2
d_gene: NA
CDR3aa: CSASEGDYGHTF
CDR3nt: TGCAGTGCTAGTGAAGGGGACTATGGCCACACCTTC

v_gene: TRBV12-5
abundance: many
j_gene: TRBJ2-7
d_gene: NA
CDR3aa: CASGLPGSYEQYF
CDR3nt: TGTGCTAGTGGTTTGCCAGGGTCCTACGAGCAGTACTTC

v_gene: TRBV7-9
abundance: once
j_gene: TRBJ1-5
d_gene: TRBD1
CDR3aa: CASSLVGGGGNQPQHF
CDR3nt: TGTGCCAGCAGCTTAGTGGGAGGGGGCGGCAATCAGCCCCAGCATTTT

v_gene: TRBV11-2
abundance: many
j_gene: TRBJ1-3
d_gene: NA
CDR3aa: CATRDGNTGNTIYF
CDR3nt: TGTGCCACCAGGGACGGAAACACTGGAAACACCATATATTTT

v_gene: TRBV19
abundance: many
j_gene: TRBJ2-3
d_gene: TRBD1
CDR3aa: CASSPRDRVTQYF
CDR3nt: TGTGCCAGTAGTCCACGGGACAGGGTTACGCAGTATTTT

v_gene: TRBV28
abundance: many
j_gene: TRBJ2-7
d_gene: TRBD2
CDR3aa: CASSRRGGGAPYEQYF
CDR3nt: TGTGCCAGCAGTCGGCGAGGCGGGGGGGCCCCGTACGAGCAGTACTTC

v_gene: TRBV6-2/TRBV6-3
abundance: once
j_gene: TRBJ2-7
d_gene: NA
CDR3aa: CTSSYTWNEQYF
CDR3nt: TGTACCAGCAGTTACACCTGGAACGAGCAGTACTTC

v_gene: TRBV20-1
abundance: many
j_gene: TRBJ1-5
d_gene: NA
CDR3aa: CSANSLRDTGSNQPQHF
CDR3nt: TGCAGTGCTAACTCCCTCCGGGACACCGGTTCCAATCAGCCCCAGCATTTT

v_gene: TRBV27
abundance: NA
j_gene: TRBJ2-5
d_gene: NA
CDR3aa: CASSPRGLADPQETQYF
CDR3nt: TGTGCCAGCAGTCCCAGAGGGCTTGCGGATCCGCAAGAGACCCAGTACTTC

v_gene: TRBV28
abundance: many
j_gene: TRBJ1-1
d_gene: TRBD1
CDR3aa: CASGQGRIEAFF
CDR3nt: TGTGCCAGCGGACAGGGACGTATTGAAGCTTTCTTT

v_gene: TRBV18
abundance: NA
j_gene: TRBJ2-5
d_gene: NA
CDR3aa: CVSSPGTKETQYF
CDR3nt: TGTGTCAGCTCACCCGGCACGAAAGAGACCCAGTACTTC

v_gene: TRBV10-3
abundance: NA
j_gene: TRBJ1-3
d_gene: NA
CDR3aa: CAISGLTERNTIYF
CDR3nt: TGTGCCATCAGTGGTCTGACGGAGAGAAACACCATATACTTT

v_gene: TRBV10-3
abundance: NA
j_gene: TRBJ2-5
d_gene: NA
CDR3aa: CAVSEGSQETQYF
CDR3nt: TGTGCCGTCAGCGAGGGCTCCCAAGAGACCCAGTACTTC

v_gene: TRBV6-1
abundance: many
j_gene: TRBJ2-7
d_gene: NA
CDR3aa: CASTRGSDSYEQYF
CDR3nt: TGTGCCAGCACCAGGGGTAGCGACTCCTACGAGCAGTACTTC

v_gene: TRBV14
abundance: many
j_gene: TRBJ1-1
d_gene: NA
CDR3aa: CASSRRPRAEAFF
CDR3nt: TGTGCCAGCAGCAGGAGACCCCGGGCTGAAGCTTTCTTT

v_gene: TRBV28
abundance: many
j_gene: TRBJ2-7
d_gene: NA
CDR3aa: CASSLTTKPTYEQYF
CDR3nt: TGTGCCAGCAGTTTAACCACCAAACCTACCTACGAGCAGTACTTC

v_gene: TRBV7-6
abundance: many
j_gene: TRBJ2-7
d_gene: NA
CDR3aa: CASSLGSGAQSYEQYF
CDR3nt: TGTGCCAGCAGCTTAGGGTCGGGGGCGCAATCCTACGAGCAGTACTTC

v_gene: TRBV20-1
abundance: NA
j_gene: TRBJ1-2
d_gene: TRBD1
CDR3aa: CSGQGPNHGYTF
CDR3nt: TGTAGTGGACAGGGCCCTAACCATGGCTACACCTTC

v_gene: TRBV5-4
abundance: NA
j_gene: TRBJ1-4
d_gene: NA
CDR3aa: CASSLVGANEKLFF
CDR3nt: TGTGCCAGCAGCTTGGTGGGGGCTAATGAAAAACTGTTTTTT

v_gene: TRBV19
abundance: many
j_gene: TRBJ2-1
d_gene: TRBD2
CDR3aa: CASSIDRTSGRTGEQFF
CDR3nt: TGTGCCAGTAGTATAGATCGGACTAGCGGGAGGACCGGTGAGCAGTTCTTC